The present entry profiles one TCR beta chain with its context. What it recognizes is unknown. No cell sorting was done before RNA was extracted from the tissue. This non-tumor lung sample came from over 3 cm beyond the tumor edge. The sample comes from a study of tumor and adjacent non-tumor tissue in lung cancer. Study-level information: The patients, 10 or so men and roughly 5 women, were about 31 to 80 with stage I to III disease. Study-level findings and limits: Higher tumor TCR diversity was associated with shorter survival. Tumor repertoires had a smaller top 100 clone share than normal lung. Significantly higher TCR diversity was found in tumor than normal lung.

Three rounds of nested PCR, following a modified ARM-PCR protocol, produced the TCRbeta library. MiXCR, applied by TCRdb to the multiplex PCR reads, yields one record per CDR3 protein. The sample has more than 85,000 distinct CDR3 sequences, more than 55% seen once. Sample: distant non-tumor lung tissue. The sequence derives from a man under 40 with non-small cell lung cancer.

In DNA, the CDR3 is TGTGCCAGCAGCCGAGATTCTGGGACAGATATCAATCAGCCCCAGCATTTT. Protein sequence: CASSRDSGTDINQPQHF. V and J are TRBV4-2 and TRBJ1-5; 7 bases are shared with TRBD1. This CDR3 spans 17 amino acids. The ends lost 4 bases at V and 3 bases at J; junction bases unmatched: 12. Germline V gene sequence: CDR1 LGHNA, CDR2 YNFKEQ.